Below are 18 T cell receptor beta chains sequenced from a single sample in a study of regulatory and conventional T cells in breast cancer. TCRdb re-derived calls from the PCR reads in MiXCR, one entry per CDR3 protein. The sample includes approximately 9,600 distinct CDR3 sequences, just under 35% seen only once; the top ten take roughly 6.1%. The material sequenced was conventional T cells from blood. These receptor sequences come from a male donor in good health.

The gene calls are TRBV29-1 and TRBJ1-2; D is perhaps TRBD1 (6 bases). V gave up 6 bases and J gave up 7 bases, with 15 bases separating them. CDR3 length: 12 residues. The germline gives CDR1 SQVTM, CDR2 ANQGSEA. CDR3 residues: CSVSRGASGYTF. CDR3 bases: TGCAGCGTCTCTCGGGGGGCCAGTGGCTACACCTTC. Looking up the rest from reference TRBV29-1 and TRBJ1-2 gives the full variable domain: SAVISQKPSRDICQRGTSLTIQCQVDSQVTMMFWYRQQPGQSLTLIATANQGSEATYESGFVIDKFPISRPNLTFSTLTVSNMSPEDSSIYLCSVSRGASGYTFGSGTRLTVV.

Concerning this clonotype itself: A much larger clone is a single base away; this may be a read error. The V gene is TRBV5-4, the J gene TRBJ1-1; the D is unclear. The length of the CDR3 is 14 residues. V was clipped by 4 bases and J by 3 bases, with 13 bases between them. The germline gives CDR1 SGHNT, CDR2 YYREEE (reference sequence). CDR3: CASSAGPMDTEAFF. The CDR3 DNA reads as TGTGCCAGCAGCGCGGGCCCGATGGACACTGAAGCTTTCTTT.

The rearrangement joins TRBV28 to TRBJ1-1; D gene unclear. Germline lookup yields CDR1 MDHEN and CDR2 SYDVKM. The CDR3 extends over 16 amino acids. Trimming pared 6 bases from V and 1 base from J, leaving 18 bases between. CDR3 in DNA: TGTGCCAGCAGGAATCTCCCGATCGGATCGAACACTGAAGCTTTCTTT. It translates to CASRNLPIGSNTEAFF.

The sample holds a few counts of this clonotype. The chain recombines TRBV7-2 with TRBJ2-1; D perhaps matches TRBD2 (6 bases). CDR3 length equals 15 residues. Trimming left V 1 base short and J 7 bases short, with 14 bases between. The V gene's germline CDR1 is SGHTA and CDR2 FQGNSA. The CDR3 protein is CASSLELRRGNEQFF. DNA of the CDR3: TGTGCCAGCAGCTTAGAGCTCCGGAGGGGAAATGAGCAGTTCTTC.

This clonotype was seen a handful of times. The chain joins TRBV18 to TRBJ1-6; D is perhaps TRBD1 (5 bases). With 6 bases removed from V and 7 bases from J, the gap between germline ends came to 7 bases. This CDR3 has 12 amino acids. Germline values: CDR1 KGHSH, CDR2 LQKENI. The chain's CDR3 is CASSGPNSPLHF. CDR3 DNA: TGTGCCAGCTCGGGACCCAATTCACCCCTCCACTTT.

The rearrangement uses TRBV6-1 and TRBJ2-5; the D gene is possibly TRBD1 (6 bases). The CDR3 loop spans 15 amino acids. The V gene lost 4 bases and the J gene lost 2 bases, with 14 bases spanning the gap. Germline V gene sequence: CDR1 MNHNS, CDR2 SASEGT. The CDR3 bases are TGTGCCAGCAGTGCCCAGGGGTGGGGGCAAGAGACCCAGTACTTC. It encodes CASSAQGWGQETQYF.

This chain connects TRBV24-1 to TRBJ1-4; 11 nucleotides line up with TRBD1. Per the germline V gene, CDR1 is KGHDR and CDR2 is SFDVKD. Unmatched junction bases numbered 6, after V lost 11 bases and J lost 8 bases. The CDR3 is 13 amino acids. The CDR3 reads CASRTGGREKLFF. In nucleotides, the CDR3 is TGTGCCAGCCGGACAGGGGGCCGAGAAAAACTGTTTTTT.

This chain connects TRBV30 to TRBJ1-5; TRBD1 agrees at 11 bases. Germline loops: CDR1 GTSNPN, CDR2 SVGIG (reference sequence). V lost 2 bases, J lost 7 bases, and 7 bases stayed unmatched. The CDR3 loop spans 15 amino acids. The CDR3 reads CAWSPRDRGSQPQHF. The DNA of the CDR3 is TGTGCCTGGAGTCCCCGGGACAGGGGGAGCCAGCCCCAGCATTTT.

The chain recombines TRBV20-1 with TRBJ2-5; tentative D call: TRBD2 (7 bases). Per germline, CDR1 DFQATT and CDR2 SNEGSKA (reference sequence). The CDR3 has 13 amino acids. V lost 6 bases, J lost 5 bases, and 16 bases lay in between. The chain's CDR3 is CSAPKGGAETQYF. As DNA, the CDR3 is TGCAGTGCCCCAAAGGGGGGGGCGGAGACCCAGTACTTC.

The rearrangement joins TRBV6-5 to TRBJ2-2; 9 nucleotides match TRBD1. Germline CDR1 reads MNHEY; CDR2 reads SVGAGI. The CDR3 spans 14 residues. The V segment lost 8 bases and the J segment 7 bases; nucleotides outside the gene matches: 8. The CDR3 loop reads CASPRDRVGGELFF. The CDR3 DNA sequence: TGTGCCAGCCCCCGGGACAGGGTTGGCGGGGAGCTGTTTTTT.

The sample holds one count of this clonotype. V usage is TRBV4-1 and J usage is TRBJ2-6; D remains unclear. The CDR3 has 17 amino acids. CDR1 and CDR2 (germline): MGHRA, YSYEKL. Trimming left V 2 bases short and J 0 bases short, with 11 bases between. CDR3 in DNA: TGCGCCAGCAGCCAAATGATGATGAGCTCTGGGGCCAACGTCCTGACTTTC. This sequence encodes CASSQMMMSSGANVLTF.

The chain has TRBV28 and TRBJ1-6; a weak D match, TRBD1 (6 bases). The CDR3 length is 20 residues. Germline CDR1 MDHEN, CDR2 SYDVKM. The ends were cut back, 8 bases at V and 6 bases at J, with 32 bases in the middle. The chain's CDR3 is CASHPLDGGAGLYRNSPLHF. CDR3 sequence (DNA): TGTGCCAGCCACCCTTTGGATGGGGGCGCAGGGCTCTATCGTAATTCACCCCTCCACTTT.

This clonotype was observed a handful of times. The chain couples TRBV5-1 to TRBJ1-6; a possible D gene is TRBD1 (5 bases). V lost 0 bases, J lost 7 bases, and 8 bases lay in between. CDR1 is SGHRS, CDR2 YFSETQ, per germline. The CDR3 spans 14 residues. CDR3 protein: CASSLETENSPLHF. The CDR3 DNA follows: TGCGCCAGCAGCTTGGAGACAGAGAATTCACCCCTCCACTTT.

On this clonotype: The junction departs from germline at one end; a sequencing error may be responsible. The chain has TRBV28 and TRBJ2-2; 11 nucleotides align to TRBD2. The CDR3 is made up of 17 amino acids. The germline V gene has CDR1 MDHEN and CDR2 SYDVKM. CDR3 protein: CTSSLWRLAGGPGELFF. The DNA of the CDR3 is TGTACCAGCAGTTTATGGAGGCTAGCGGGGGGACCCGGGGAGCTGTTTTTT.

This clonotype turned up a few times. This sequence joins TRBV2 and TRBJ1-4; D perhaps matches TRBD1 (5 bases). Germline V gives CDR1 SNHLY, CDR2 FYNNEI. There are 14 residues in the CDR3. Trimming shortened V by 6 bases and J by 5 bases, and 13 bases separated the two germline ends. This CDR3 reads CASRKRGRNEKLFF. As DNA, the CDR3 is TGTGCCAGCAGGAAACGGGGACGGAATGAAAAACTGTTTTTT. Full variable domain (outside the CDR3, taken from reference TRBV2 and TRBJ1-4): EPEVTQTPSHQVTQMGQEVILRCVPISNHLYFYWYRQILGQKVEFLVSFYNNEISEKSEIFDDQFSVERPDGSNFTLKIRSTKLEDSAMYFCASRKRGRNEKLFFGSGTQLSVL.

Many counts were recorded for this clonotype. This may stem from a read error, because a much larger clone lies one nucleotide away. The rearrangement uses TRBV5-1 and TRBJ1-1, with 7 bases identical to TRBD1. The CDR3 runs 14 residues. Germline loops: CDR1 SGHRS, CDR2 YFSETQ. CDR3 region: CASSPGTVNTGAFF. The CDR3 DNA reads TGCGCCAGCAGCCCAGGGACAGTCAACACTGGAGCTTTCTTT.

This clonotype was detected only a few times. The gene calls are TRBV12-3 or TRBV12-4 and TRBJ1-1; the match to TRBD1 covers 7 bases. The V segment lost 6 bases and the J segment 5 bases; nucleotides outside the gene matches: 12. The CDR3 covers 15 residues. The CDR3 region is CASSPGTARGTEAFF. Here the CDR3 DNA reads TGTGCCAGCAGCCCAGGGACAGCCCGTGGGACTGAAGCTTTCTTT.

This clonotype is a singleton in its sample. The chain uses TRBV29-1 and TRBJ2-3, with unresolved D. Germline loops: CDR1 SQVTM, CDR2 ANQGSEA. V was cut by 3 bases and J by 1 base, with 11 bases left in between. CDR3 length equals 14 residues. CDR3 DNA: TGCAGCGTTGAGAGTGGAGTGGGCACAGATACGCAGTATTTT. Its translation: CSVESGVGTDTQYF.